A single sample is the source of the 10 T cell receptor beta chains below, sequenced in a study of blood T cell repertoires in COVID-19. TCRdb's copy holds only in-frame clones and misses some; the assay was immunoSEQ multiplex PCR. The repertoire includes nearly 110,000 clones, less than 80% of them detected once, and 6.2% sits in the top ten. Input material: peripheral blood. The receptor source for this set is a man older than 75 with COVID-19, enrolled during active disease.

The CDR3 nucleotides are TGTGCCAGCAGTTTATCGAGTCGCAGCGTCTCCTACGAGCAGTACTTC. Encoded protein: CASSLSSRSVSYEQYF. The chain combines TRBV27 with TRBJ2-7, with unresolved D. In germline, CDR1 is MNHEY, CDR2 SMNVEV (reference sequence). Trimming cost V 0 bases and J 0 bases, with 12 bases left between them. This CDR3 spans 16 amino acids.

This clone occurred a few times. The genes are TRBV6-5 and TRBJ2-7; TRBD1 matches at 9 bases. Per germline, CDR1 MNHEY and CDR2 SVGAGI. The CDR3 totals 12 residues. The J segment lost 4 bases and the V segment lost 8 bases, leaving 3 bases of the junction unmatched. The DNA for the CDR3 is TGTGCCAGCGGACAGGGGAGGTACGAGCAGTACTTC. Encoded protein: CASGQGRYEQYF.

There are a few counts of this clone. This CDR3 reads CASQGAGNTIYF. The CDR3 coding sequence is TGTGCCAGCCAGGGGGCTGGAAACACCATATATTTT. This chain uses TRBV2 with TRBJ1-3; 7 bases line up with TRBD1. In germline, CDR1 is SNHLY, CDR2 FYNNEI. This CDR3 is 12 amino acids long. Trimming removed 8 bases from V and 2 bases from J; junction bases left unmatched: 0.

The V call is TRBV19, the J call TRBJ1-2, with D possibly being TRBD1 (6 bases). The germline V gene encodes CDR1 LNHDA and CDR2 SQIVND (reference sequence). V was cut by 10 bases and J by 1 base, with 16 bases left in between. The CDR3 contains 14 residues. CDR3 protein: CATSDSLYNYGYTF. The CDR3 DNA reads TGTGCCACCTCGGACAGTCTTTATAACTATGGCTACACCTTC. The full variable domain, in which reference TRBV19 and TRBJ1-2 provide the parts outside the CDR3, is DGGITQSPKYLFRKEGQNVTLSCEQNLNHDAMYWYRQDPGQGLRLIYYSQIVNDFQKGDIAEGYSVSREKKESFPLTVTSAQKNPTAFYLCATSDSLYNYGYTFGSGTRLTVV.

Only one count was recorded for this clone. The chain links TRBV9 to TRBJ2-1; D gene unclear. V was cut by 1 base and J by 0 bases, with 8 bases left in between. In germline, CDR1 is SGDLS, CDR2 YYNGEE. The CDR3 spans 15 residues. The CDR3 sequence is CASSVRSDSYNEQFF. CDR3 bases: TGTGCCAGCAGCGTACGGAGTGACTCCTACAATGAGCAGTTCTTC.

The sample holds one count of this clone. J is TRBJ1-1 and V is TRBV7-9; a weak D match, TRBD1 (5 bases). Germline V gene sequence: CDR1 SEHNR, CDR2 FQNEAQ (reference sequence). Trimming took 5 bases from V and 4 from J, leaving 14 bases between them. The CDR3 loop spans 14 amino acids. DNA of the CDR3: TGTGCCAGCAGCCTCGTAGGGGTGGGCACTGAAGCTTTCTTT. This translates into CASSLVGVGTEAFF. The full variable domain, completed using reference TRBV7-9 and TRBJ1-1, is DTGVSQNPRHKITKRGQNVTFRCDPISEHNRLYWYRQTLGQGPEFLTYFQNEAQLEKSRLLSDRFSAERPKGSFSTLEIQRTEQGDSAMYLCASSLVGVGTEAFFGQGTRLTVV.

The table lists this clone with a count of one. The genes are TRBV10-3 and TRBJ2-2; TRBD2 matches 12 bases. V trimming: 5 bases; J trimming: 3 bases; junction bases outside the gene matches: 4. The CDR3 has 16 residues. Looked up from germline, CDR1 is ENHRY and CDR2 is SYGVKD. CDR3 in amino acids: CAISSLAGGDTGELFF. CDR3 sequence (DNA): TGTGCCATCAGTTCTCTAGCGGGAGGGGACACCGGGGAGCTGTTTTTT.

This clone showed up just a few times. In the same sample, other DNA sequences code for this CDR3. The J gene is TRBJ2-7, the V gene TRBV3-1 (or the pseudogene TRBV3-2); TRBD2 matches at 8 bases. This CDR3 spans 13 amino acids. V lost 4 bases, J lost 4 bases, and 3 bases stayed unmatched. CDR1 and CDR2 (germline): LGHDT, YNNKEL (reference sequence). The CDR3 DNA reads as TGTGCCAGCAGCCCGGGACTAGGGTACGAGCAGTACTTC. It translates to CASSPGLGYEQYF.

The chain has TRBV10-3 and TRBJ2-5, with D perhaps TRBD1 (6 bases). The germline CDR1 and CDR2 sequences are ENHRY and SYGVKD. The CDR3 has 18 residues. The germline V and J ends were trimmed by 4 bases and 3 bases, with 24 bases remaining between them. CDR3: CAISGRLSGERGKETQYF. The CDR3 DNA reads as TGTGCCATCAGTGGACGGCTTTCAGGGGAGAGGGGCAAAGAGACCCAGTACTTC.

V and J are TRBV6-5 and TRBJ2-1; 9 positions agree with TRBD2. The CDR3 contains 15 residues. Germline-derived CDR1 and CDR2 are MNHEY and SVGAGI. V gave up 7 bases and J gave up 9 bases; unmatched junction bases: 13. CDR3 bases: TGTGCCAGCAAGTTGGGGCTAGCGGGATCGATTGAGCAGTTCTTC. Residues: CASKLGLAGSIEQFF.